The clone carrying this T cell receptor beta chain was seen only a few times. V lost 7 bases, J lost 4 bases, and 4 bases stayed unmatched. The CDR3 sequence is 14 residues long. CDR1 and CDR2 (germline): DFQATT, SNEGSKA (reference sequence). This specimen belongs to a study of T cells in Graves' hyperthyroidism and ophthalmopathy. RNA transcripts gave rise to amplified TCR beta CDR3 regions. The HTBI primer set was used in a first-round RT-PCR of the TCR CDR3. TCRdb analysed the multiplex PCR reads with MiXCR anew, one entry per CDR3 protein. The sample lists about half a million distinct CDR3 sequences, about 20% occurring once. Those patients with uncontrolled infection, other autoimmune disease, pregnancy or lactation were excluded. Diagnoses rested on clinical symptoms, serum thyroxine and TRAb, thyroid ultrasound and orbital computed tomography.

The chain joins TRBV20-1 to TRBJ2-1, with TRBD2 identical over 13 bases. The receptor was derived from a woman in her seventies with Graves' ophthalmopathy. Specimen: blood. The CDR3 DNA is TGCAGTGTGGCACTAGCGGGAGGGTACAATGAGCAGTTCTTC. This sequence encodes CSVALAGGYNEQFF.